These 16 T cell receptor beta chains were sequenced from one sample in a study of blood T cell repertoires in COVID-19. Sequencing used immunoSEQ multiplex PCR; TCRdb keeps in-frame clones, though not all of them. The sample includes roughly 250,000 clones, about nine tenths of them seen just once. What was sequenced was PBMCs or T cells enriched from blood (not recorded which). These receptors all come from a woman aged 18-29 years who had recovered from COVID-19.

The chain is built from TRBV27 and TRBJ2-3; no clear D. CDR1 is MNHEY, CDR2 SMNVEV, per germline (reference sequence). This CDR3 is built from 14 residues. The V gene lost 3 bases and the J gene lost 0 bases, with 7 bases spanning the gap. The chain's CDR3 is CASSFSISTDTQYF. Written as DNA, the CDR3 is TGTGCCAGCAGTTTTTCAATTAGCACAGATACGCAGTATTTT.

The chain couples TRBV18 to TRBJ1-6, with 7 bases matching TRBD1. The CDR3 loop spans 14 amino acids. Germline trimming cut 4 bases from V and 6 bases from J; bases unmatched to any gene: 3. Germline V gives CDR1 KGHSH, CDR2 LQKENI. DNA of the CDR3: TGTGCCAGCTCACAGAACAGGGGTAATTCACCCCTCCACTTT. Amino acid sequence: CASSQNRGNSPLHF.

About this clone: The same CDR3 arises from other DNA sequences in this sample as well. J is TRBJ1-2 and V is TRBV12-3 or TRBV12-4, with D uncertain. The CDR3 extends over 13 amino acids. Trimming pared 6 bases from V and 0 bases from J, leaving 8 bases between. The CDR3 loop is CASSAGSNYGYTF. The CDR3 DNA sequence: TGTGCCAGCAGCGCCGGGTCTAACTATGGCTACACCTTC.

In this sample, this clone turned up a few times. The CDR3 region is CSALRGTEAFF. Written as DNA, the CDR3 is TGCAGCGCGTTACGGGGGACTGAAGCTTTCTTT. V usage is TRBV29-1 and J usage is TRBJ1-1; tentatively, D is TRBD1 (5 bases). Germline-derived CDR1 and CDR2 are SQVTM and ANQGSEA. This CDR3 region has 11 residues. Trimming removed 7 bases at V and 5 bases at J, with 11 bases between.

The chain uses TRBV11-2 and TRBJ1-6, with D hard to call. Trimming took off 1 base at V and 10 bases at J, with 14 bases between the two ends. The CDR3 contains 15 residues. Germline loops: CDR1 SGHAT, CDR2 FQNNGV. Here the CDR3 DNA reads TGTGCCAGCAGCTTAGGGCCGTTCACCCCCTCACCCCTCCACTTT. Its protein product is CASSLGPFTPSPLHF.

The chain combines TRBV11-2 with TRBJ2-2; D possibly corresponds to TRBD1 (6 bases). CDR3 length equals 18 residues. Germline loops: CDR1 SGHAT, CDR2 FQNNGV. Trimming left V 2 bases short and J 1 base short, with 17 bases between. As DNA, the CDR3 is TGTGCCAGCAGCTTACGCCACAGGGATATAGAGAACACCGGGGAGCTGTTTTTT. Its protein is CASSLRHRDIENTGELFF.

In DNA form, the CDR3 reads TGTGCCAGCAGCCAACCGGGAAACACTGAAGCTTTCTTT. Its protein is CASSQPGNTEAFF. The chain recombines TRBV14 with TRBJ1-1; D is undetermined. Germline V CDR1 and CDR2: SGHDN, FVKESK. The CDR3 extends over 13 amino acids. V dropped 2 bases and J dropped 2 bases, with 6 bases sitting between them.

This clone has a single count. This chain joins TRBV11-3 and TRBJ2-7, with a possible D match to TRBD2 (7 bases). In germline, CDR1 is SGHNT, CDR2 YENEEA. V lost 5 bases and J 3 bases, leaving 14 bases between the germline ends. CDR3 length: 14 amino acids. In DNA, the CDR3 is TGTGCCAGCAGCCGACGAGGGGGGGGCTACGAGCAGTACTTC. Residues: CASSRRGGGYEQYF.

This clone has a single count. The DNA is left out, because the CDR3 cannot be placed on it with certainty; the CDR3 is given as TCRdb lists it. This CDR3 reads CASSLEFGEGYNEQFF. This chain joins TRBV11-2 and TRBJ2-1; the table's TRBD2 call for D was not verified on the DNA. Per the germline V gene, CDR1 is SGHAT and CDR2 is FQNNGV. From its first to its last residue, the CDR3 has 16 amino acids.

The chain is built from TRBV19 and TRBJ2-7; D possibly corresponds to TRBD2 (6 bases). The CDR3 totals 14 residues. CDR1 LNHDA and CDR2 SQIVND come from the germline V gene (reference sequence). V shed 7 bases and J shed 6 bases, with 19 bases lying between them. Here the CDR3 reads CASTDLAPGGEQYF. The CDR3 coding sequence is TGTGCCAGTACCGACCTAGCGCCCGGAGGCGAGCAGTACTTC.

The V and J genes are TRBV6-2 or TRBV6-3 and TRBJ1-2; 9 nucleotides agree with TRBD1. The V gene end was trimmed by 6 bases and the J gene end by 4 bases; junction bases not matched to a gene: 15. Germline assignment: CDR1 MNHEY and CDR2 SVGEGT. CDR3 length: 17 residues. The CDR3 region is CASSSYTQGAGAYGYTF. CDR3 bases: TGTGCCAGCAGCTCCTACACACAGGGGGCTGGAGCCTATGGCTACACCTTC.

A single count supports this clone. This chain links TRBV4-1 with TRBJ2-3; D unresolved. This CDR3 is built from 11 residues. Germline CDR1 is MGHRA and CDR2 is YSYEKL. Trimming removed 4 bases at V and 5 bases at J, with 4 bases between. CDR3 coding DNA: TGCGCCAGCAGCCCGGGAGATACGCAGTATTTT. This translates into CASSPGDTQYF.

V is TRBV7-8 and J is TRBJ2-4, with 9 positions matching TRBD1. CDR3 size: 17 residues. From germline, CDR1 is SGHVS and CDR2 FQNEAQ. Losses at the gene ends were 5 bases for V and 0 bases for J; bases not matched to a gene: 8. The DNA of the CDR3 is TGTGCCAGCAGCAACAACCGACAGGGGGGAGCCAAAAACATTCAGTACTTC. This encodes CASSNNRQGGAKNIQYF.

V gene TRBV3-1 (or the pseudogene TRBV3-2) combines with J gene TRBJ1-2; 10 positions match TRBD1. Germline loops: CDR1 LGHDT, CDR2 YNNKEL (reference sequence). The CDR3 is 15 amino acids. V was clipped by 3 bases and J by 8 bases; unmatched bases: 9. CDR3 nucleotides: TGTGCCAGCAGCCAGTACCGGGACAGGGGTTTGGGCTACACCTTC. Its protein product is CASSQYRDRGLGYTF.

V and J are TRBV19 and TRBJ1-4; D possibly corresponds to TRBD1 (6 bases). The CDR3 runs 14 residues. Between the trimmed V and J ends, which lost 2 bases and 7 bases, there was a span of 11 bases. From germline, CDR1 is LNHDA and CDR2 SQIVND (reference sequence). CDR3 amino acids: CASSIRQDREKLFF. CDR3 sequence (DNA): TGTGCCAGTAGTATAAGACAGGACCGTGAAAAACTGTTTTTT.

CDR3 region: CASSYQGSGANVLTF. In DNA form, the CDR3 reads TGTGCCAGCAGCTATCAGGGCTCTGGGGCCAACGTCCTGACTTTC. The rearrangement links TRBV7-6 to TRBJ2-6, with D perhaps TRBD1 (5 bases). The CDR3 extends over 15 amino acids. Germline values: CDR1 SGHVS, CDR2 FNYEAQ. The V end lost 4 bases, the J end lost 0 bases, and 7 bases lay between the germline ends.